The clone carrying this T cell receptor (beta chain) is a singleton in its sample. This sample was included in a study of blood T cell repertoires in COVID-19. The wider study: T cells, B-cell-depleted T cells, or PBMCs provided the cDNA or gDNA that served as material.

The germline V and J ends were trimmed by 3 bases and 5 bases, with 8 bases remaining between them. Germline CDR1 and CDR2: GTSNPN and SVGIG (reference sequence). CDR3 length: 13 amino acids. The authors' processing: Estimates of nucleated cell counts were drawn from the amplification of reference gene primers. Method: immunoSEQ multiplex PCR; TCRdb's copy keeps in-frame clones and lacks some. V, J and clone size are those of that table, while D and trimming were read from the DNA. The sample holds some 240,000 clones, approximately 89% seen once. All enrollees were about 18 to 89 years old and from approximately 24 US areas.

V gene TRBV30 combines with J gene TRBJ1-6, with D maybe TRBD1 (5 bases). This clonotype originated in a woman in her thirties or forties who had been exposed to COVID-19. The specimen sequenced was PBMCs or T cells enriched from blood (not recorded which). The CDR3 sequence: CAWRKGNNSPLHF. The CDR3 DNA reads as TGTGCCTGGAGGAAGGGGAATAATTCACCCCTCCACTTT.